The rows below give T cell receptor beta chains drawn from one sample of a study of blood T cell repertoires in COVID-19. Measured with immunoSEQ multiplex PCR; TCRdb has only the in-frame clones, and not every one. The sample records 300,000 to 400,000 clones, around 91% being singletons. The sequenced sample was peripheral blood. Receptors originate from a woman aged 18-35 years who had recovered from COVID-19. CDR3s include the opening cysteine and the closing phenylalanine or tryptophan. A D gene is named only where the DNA matches it firmly. Not all rows give a size; the values are once, few, many and, for expanded clones, a class.

size: NA
J: TRBJ1-3
D: NA
V: TRBV7-2
DNA: TGTGCCAGCAGCTTCCGGAGTGACTCTGGAAACACCATATATTTT
CDR3: CASSFRSDSGNTIYF

size: NA
J: TRBJ1-1
D: NA
V: TRBV29-1
DNA: TGCAGCGTTGAACGGGGGTCGTCCACTGAAGCTTTCTTT
CDR3: CSVERGSSTEAFF

size: NA
J: TRBJ2-5
D: TRBD1
V: TRBV4-3
DNA: TGCGCCAGCAGCCAGACAGGGGGGCGGATTCAAGAGACCCAGTACTTC
CDR3: CASSQTGGRIQETQYF

size: NA
J: TRBJ2-1
D: NA
V: TRBV5-1
DNA: TGCGCCAGCAGCGCGGGGGGACAGGGATTTTACAATGAGCAGTTCTTC
CDR3: CASSAGGQGFYNEQFF

size: NA
J: TRBJ2-5
D: TRBD2
V: TRBV4-3
DNA: TGCGCCAGCAGCCAAATCTGGCGGGAGGGGGAGACCCAGTACTTC
CDR3: CASSQIWREGETQYF

size: NA
J: TRBJ2-1
D: NA
V: TRBV21-1
DNA: TGTGCCAGCAGCACGTCAGGAACCTACCTGGGCAATGAGCAGTTCTTC
CDR3: CASSTSGTYLGNEQFF

size: NA
J: TRBJ1-2
D: NA
V: TRBV11-3
DNA: TGTGCCAGCAGCCTCGGGATCTCCGGGGAAGGCTACACCTTC
CDR3: CASSLGISGEGYTF

size: NA
J: TRBJ2-5
D: NA
V: TRBV29-1
DNA: TGCAGCGCCCCCCCCGCGGGGCCCGGGGTGGACACCCAGTACTTC
CDR3: CSAPPAGPGVDTQYF

size: NA
J: TRBJ1-2
D: NA
V: TRBV18
DNA: TGTGCCAGCTCACCGGCCCCCGGGGCCAGCCTCGGGGGTGGCTACACCTTC
CDR3: CASSPAPGASLGGGYTF

size: few
J: TRBJ2-1
D: NA
V: TRBV12-3/TRBV12-4
DNA: TGTGCCAGCAGTGGGAGCCCCTACAATGAGCAGTTCTTC
CDR3: CASSGSPYNEQFF

size: NA
J: TRBJ2-1
D: TRBD2
V: TRBV11-2
DNA: TGTGCCAGCAGCCCCTTTAGCGGGAGGGCCAACAATGAGCAGTTCTTC
CDR3: CASSPFSGRANNEQFF

size: NA
J: TRBJ2-5
D: NA
V: TRBV24-1
DNA: TGTGCCACCAGTGACCCGACAAGGGGTGTTCAAGAGACCCAGTACTTC
CDR3: CATSDPTRGVQETQYF

size: NA
J: TRBJ2-1
D: TRBD2
V: TRBV7-6
DNA: TGTGCCAGCAGCCCCTCACTAGCGGGAGACCATGAGCAGTTCTTC
CDR3: CASSPSLAGDHEQFF

size: NA
J: TRBJ1-2
D: NA
V: TRBV19
DNA: TGTGCCAGTAGTATACCTAGGCAGGGGAAGTCAGAAGATGGCTACACCTTC
CDR3: CASSIPRQGKSEDGYTF

size: NA
J: TRBJ1-5
D: NA
V: TRBV28
DNA: TGTGCCAGCGGGGTGCGGGCTGGGAGCAATCAGCCCCAGCATTTT
CDR3: CASGVRAGSNQPQHF

size: NA
J: TRBJ2-1
D: TRBD2
V: TRBV11-3
DNA: TGTGCCAGCAGCTTATTGGCTAGCGGGAGACGGCAGTTCTTC
CDR3: CASSLLASGRRQFF